This T cell receptor beta chain came from a study of cytomegalovirus exposure and HLA in healthy donors. The PCR was carried out with 60 Vbeta primers and 13 Jbeta primers. The data were produced by immunoSEQ multiplex PCR, yet TCRdb's version contains in-frame clones alone and is incomplete. The table lists approximately 160,000 clones, approximately 82% of them singletons. This receptor was identified in a male donor in good health and CMV-seronegative. Sequencing was carried out using PBMCs.

The CDR3 loop reads CASRPSGTYEQYF. DNA for the CDR3: TGTGCCAGCAGACCTTCGGGAACCTACGAGCAGTACTTC. The V and J genes are TRBV7-2 and TRBJ2-7, with a weak D call TRBD2 (5 bases). V was pared by 6 bases and J by 2 bases, with 11 bases between. CDR1 SGHTA and CDR2 FQGNSA come from the germline V gene. The CDR3 is 13 amino acids.